Below, 5 T cell receptor beta chains from the same sample are listed, as sequenced in a study of beta chain features in type 1 diabetes. Of the isolated RNA, all was reverse transcribed, and so the sequenced material was expressed TCRB transcripts. Sequencing was performed with immunoSEQ multiplex PCR; in TCRdb, only in-frame clones are kept and a portion is missing. The sample contains just over 600,000 clones, roughly 16% of which appear only once. The sequencing sample was made of naive CD4+ T cells from blood. The receptor set was obtained from a man aged 18-30 years in good health.

The chain joins TRBV11-3 to TRBJ2-5, with 8 bases identical to TRBD1. This CDR3 has 18 amino acids. Germline CDR1 reads SGHNT; CDR2 reads YENEEA. Losses at the gene ends were 6 bases for V and 1 base for J; bases not matched to a gene: 16. The CDR3 DNA reads TGTGCCAGCAGTCAGGGGGCCCACTCGCCCCGGGGCCAAGAGACCCAGTACTTC. Translated: CASSQGAHSPRGQETQYF.

As regards this clone: This sample includes further DNA sequences coding for the same CDR3. This chain links TRBV18 with TRBJ1-5, with 9 nucleotides matching TRBD1. Trimming cost V 3 bases and J 4 bases; bases outside gene matches: 1. Germline CDR1 and CDR2: KGHSH and LQKENI. The CDR3 length is 14 residues. The chain's CDR3 is CASSPTGGNQPQHF. CDR3 coding DNA: TGTGCCAGCTCACCGACAGGGGGTAATCAGCCCCAGCATTTT. The complete variable domain, with remaining parts taken from reference TRBV18 and TRBJ1-5, reads NAGVMQNPRHLVRRRGQEARLRCSPMKGHSHVYWYRQLPEEGLKFMVYLQKENIIDESGMPKERFSAEFPKEGPSILRIQQVVRGDSAAYFCASSPTGGNQPQHFGDGTRLSIL.

This clone was found a few times. As DNA, the CDR3 is TGTGCCAGCAGCTTAGATAGGCCCACAGATACGCAGTATTTT. Residues: CASSLDRPTDTQYF. The chain uses TRBV11-2 and TRBJ2-3, with D unresolved. The CDR3 runs 14 residues. V lost 0 bases to trimming and J lost 2 bases, with 6 bases between them. CDR1 is SGHAT and CDR2 is FQNNGV in the germline V gene.

Concerning this clone: The same CDR3 also results from other DNA sequences found in this sample. The chain carries TRBV27 and TRBJ1-2; 10 nucleotides agree with TRBD1. V dropped 5 bases and J dropped 4; count of bases not matched to a gene: 1. CDR1 is MNHEY, CDR2 SMNVEV, per germline (reference sequence). The CDR3 is 13 residues long. The CDR3 coding sequence is TGTGCCAGCAGTCGGGACAGGGGCTATGGCTACACCTTC. Translating gives CASSRDRGYGYTF.

This clone was counted at least ten times. Different DNA sequences within this sample yield the same CDR3. J is TRBJ2-3 and V is TRBV7-9; TRBD2 might be the D (6 bases). This CDR3 spans 14 amino acids. Between the trimmed V and J ends, which lost 3 bases and 0 bases, there was a span of 7 bases. Germline V gene sequence: CDR1 SEHNR, CDR2 FQNEAQ (reference sequence). The CDR3, as DNA: TGTGCCAGCAGCTTGGGACTTAGCACAGATACGCAGTATTTT. Its translation: CASSLGLSTDTQYF. Complete variable domain (other parts from reference TRBV7-9 and TRBJ2-3): DTGVSQNPRHKITKRGQNVTFRCDPISEHNRLYWYRQTLGQGPEFLTYFQNEAQLEKSRLLSDRFSAERPKGSFSTLEIQRTEQGDSAMYLCASSLGLSTDTQYFGPGTRLTVL.